The clone carrying this TCR beta chain is a singleton in its sample. Its specificity is not known. The repertoire was sequenced with immunoSEQ multiplex PCR; TCRdb's copy has only in-frame clones and lacks some. Of approximately 17,000 clones in the sample, around 80% were seen once. This sample was included in a study of OX40 agonist ivuxolimab in advanced cancers. Study-level background: Ivuxolimab, an antibody acting as an agonist of OX40 (CD134), was used to treat patients.

Study findings and constraints: CD8+ T cells averaged more expanded clones than CD4+. Clonal expansion was seen in CD4+ and CD8+ blood T cells by week 6 at 0.1 to 3.0 mg/kg.

CDR3 length: 11 amino acids. Between the trimmed V and J ends, which lost 6 bases and 8 bases, there was a span of 10 bases. The source of this sequence is an adult with an advanced solid tumor such as melanoma, head and neck, liver or kidney cancer. The chain recombines TRBV23-1 with TRBJ1-1, with D unresolved. TRBV23-1 is an open reading frame, and its role is uncertain. This sample comprised CD4+ or CD8+ T cells sorted from blood, obtained in a trial of the OX40 agonist ivuxolimab. CDR3 nucleotide sequence: TGCGCCAGCAGCCCAGAGACCGAAGCTTTCTTT. As protein: CASSPETEAFF.